This T cell receptor (beta chain) originates from a study of T-cell reconstitution after alpha-beta-depleted transplantation in children. This clonotype was recorded many times. CDR1 and CDR2 (germline): ENHRY, SYGVKD. CDR3 length: 16 amino acids. Trimming took off 6 bases at V and 3 bases at J, with 21 bases between the two ends. Unique molecular identifiers were used in preparing the TCRbeta library. TCRdb re-called the PCR reads through MiXCR, storing one row per CDR3 protein. The table includes more than 250,000 distinct CDR3 sequences, roughly 9.5% detected once. This sequence was found in a human donor who donated a stem cell graft to a child with SCID. The V gene is TRBV10-3, the J gene TRBJ2-7; perhaps TRBD1 as D (6 bases). The input for sequencing was PBMCs from the stem cell graft donor, taken from the stem cell graft. CDR3 amino acids: CAISVLPGHGDYEQYF. The CDR3 coding sequence is TGTGCCATCAGCGTACTACCGGGACATGGGGACTACGAGCAGTACTTC.